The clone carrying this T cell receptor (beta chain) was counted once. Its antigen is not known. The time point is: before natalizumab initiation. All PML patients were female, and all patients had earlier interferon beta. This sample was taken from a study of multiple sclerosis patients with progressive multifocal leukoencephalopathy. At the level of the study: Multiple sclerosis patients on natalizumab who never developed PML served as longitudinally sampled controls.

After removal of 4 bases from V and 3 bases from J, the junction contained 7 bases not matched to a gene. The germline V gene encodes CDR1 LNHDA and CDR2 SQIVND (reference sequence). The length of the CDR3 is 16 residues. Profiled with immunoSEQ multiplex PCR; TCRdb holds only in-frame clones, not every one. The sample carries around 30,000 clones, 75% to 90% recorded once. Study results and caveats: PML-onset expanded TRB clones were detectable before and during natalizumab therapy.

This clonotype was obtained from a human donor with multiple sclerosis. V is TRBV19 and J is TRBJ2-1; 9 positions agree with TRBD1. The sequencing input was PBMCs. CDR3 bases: TGTGCCAGTAGTAAGGACCGGGACAGGGACTACAATGAGCAGTTCTTC. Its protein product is CASSKDRDRDYNEQFF. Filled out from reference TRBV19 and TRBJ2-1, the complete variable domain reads DGGITQSPKYLFRKEGQNVTLSCEQNLNHDAMYWYRQDPGQGLRLIYYSQIVNDFQKGDIAEGYSVSREKKESFPLTVTSAQKNPTAFYLCASSKDRDRDYNEQFFGPGTRLTVL.